The entry that follows covers one T cell receptor (beta chain) sequence. Its target is not known. This entry is derived from a study of identical twins. Study conclusions and caveats: For monozygotic twins, models underestimated out-of-frame TCR alpha sharing.

Each CDR3 protein gets one entry after TCRdb re-called the 5' RACE reads with MiXCR. This sample has 500,000 or so distinct CDR3 sequences, with about 14% found just once. The same data also went into a second study, on yellow fever vaccine responses in identical twins.

The TCR was taken from a woman between 18 and 29 years old in good health. The sequenced sample consisted of CD4+ T cells sorted from blood.

Here the CDR3 reads CSASREISYNEQFF. As DNA, the CDR3 is TGCAGTGCTAGTCGGGAGATTTCCTACAATGAGCAGTTCTTC. The chain links TRBV20-1 to TRBJ2-1; the D gene is possibly TRBD2 (6 bases). The CDR3 is 14 amino acids. Germline CDR1 and CDR2: DFQATT and SNEGSKA (reference sequence). Trimming took off 3 bases at V and 1 base at J, with 10 bases between the two ends.